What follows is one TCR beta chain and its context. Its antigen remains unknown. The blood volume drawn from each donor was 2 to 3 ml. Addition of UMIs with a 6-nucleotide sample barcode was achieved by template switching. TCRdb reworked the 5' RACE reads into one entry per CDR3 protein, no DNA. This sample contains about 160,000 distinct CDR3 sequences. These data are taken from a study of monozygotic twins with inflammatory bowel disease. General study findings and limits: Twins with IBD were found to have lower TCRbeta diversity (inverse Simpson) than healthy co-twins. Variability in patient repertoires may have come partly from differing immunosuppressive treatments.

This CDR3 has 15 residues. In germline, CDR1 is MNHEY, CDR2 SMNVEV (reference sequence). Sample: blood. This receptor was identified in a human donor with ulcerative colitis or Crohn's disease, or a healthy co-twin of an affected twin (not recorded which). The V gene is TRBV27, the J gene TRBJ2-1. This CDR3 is CASSSTQSSYNEQFF.